The TCR beta chain under discussion was sequenced for a study of T cell responses to AZD1222 COVID-19 vaccine. General observations from the study: Mapped onto spike, vaccine-associated CD4 TCRs spanned it and were dominant at 160-218 and 743-854.

Method: immunoSEQ multiplex PCR; TCRdb's copy keeps in-frame clones and lacks some. Found here are about 160,000 clones, about 91% of them singletons; the top ten hold around 4.4%. Trimming shortened V by 7 bases and J by 3 bases, and 18 bases separated the two germline ends. The CDR3 has 15 amino acids. Germline V gene data show CDR1 as MNHEY and CDR2 as SVGAGI. Comment on this clone: Its specificity is unknown.

The rearrangement uses TRBV6-5 and TRBJ1-1; D is undetermined. Specimen: peripheral blood, collected on day 0 of MenACWY control vaccination. This sequence originates from an adult in good health. The CDR3: CASKERPPGYTEAFF. The CDR3 DNA sequence: TGTGCCAGCAAAGAACGGCCTCCGGGTTACACTGAAGCTTTCTTT.